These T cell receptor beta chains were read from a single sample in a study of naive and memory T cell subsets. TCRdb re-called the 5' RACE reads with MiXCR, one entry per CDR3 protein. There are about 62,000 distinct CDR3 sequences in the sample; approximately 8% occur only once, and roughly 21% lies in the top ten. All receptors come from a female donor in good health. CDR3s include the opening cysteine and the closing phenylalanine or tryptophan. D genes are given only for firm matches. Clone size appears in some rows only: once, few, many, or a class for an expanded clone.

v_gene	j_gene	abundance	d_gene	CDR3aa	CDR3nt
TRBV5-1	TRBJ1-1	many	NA	CASSLGGGRQTNTEAFF	TGCGCCAGCAGCTTGGGGGGGGGACGACAAACGAACACTGAAGCTTTCTTT
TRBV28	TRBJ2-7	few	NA	CASSSPSAGKIREQYF	TGTGCCAGCAGTTCACCTAGTGCCGGGAAGATCAGGGAGCAGTACTTC
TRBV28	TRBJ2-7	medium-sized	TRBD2	CASNPREFDYEQYF	TGTGCCAGCAACCCGCGGGAGTTTGATTACGAGCAGTACTTC
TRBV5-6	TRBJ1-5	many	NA	CASSLVAGAEPQHF	TGTGCCAGCAGCTTGGTGGCAGGGGCTGAGCCCCAGCATTTT
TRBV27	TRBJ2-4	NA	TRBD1	CASTRTGVKNIQYF	TGTGCCAGCACCCGGACAGGGGTCAAAAACATTCAGTACTTC
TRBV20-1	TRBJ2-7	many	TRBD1	CSARALQGADYEQYF	TGCAGTGCTAGAGCCCTCCAGGGGGCGGACTACGAGCAGTACTTC
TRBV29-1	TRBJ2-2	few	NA	CTALYTGELFF	TGCACCGCACTTTACACCGGGGAGCTGTTTTTT
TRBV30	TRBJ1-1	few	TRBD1	CAWRNSDRAATEAFF	TGTGCCTGGAGGAACTCCGACAGGGCGGCCACTGAAGCTTTCTTT
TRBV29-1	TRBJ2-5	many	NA	CSAERDQETQYF	TGCAGCGCTGAACGGGACCAAGAGACCCAGTACTTC
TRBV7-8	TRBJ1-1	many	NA	CASSKGQTRTEAFF	TGTGCCAGCAGCAAAGGACAGACACGCACTGAAGCTTTCTTT
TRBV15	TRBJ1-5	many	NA	CATSRDQGIQPQHF	TGTGCCACCAGCAGAGATCAGGGAATTCAGCCCCAGCATTTT
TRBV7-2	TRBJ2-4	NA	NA	CASSLDGGPRYIQYF	TGTGCCAGCAGCTTAGATGGGGGCCCTCGTTACATTCAGTACTTC
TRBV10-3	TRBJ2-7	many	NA	CAISDILGYEQYF	TGTGCCATCAGTGATATATTGGGCTACGAGCAGTACTTC
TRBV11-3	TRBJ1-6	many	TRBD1	CATQDRDNSPLHF	TGTGCCACCCAGGACAGGGATAATTCACCCCTCCACTTT
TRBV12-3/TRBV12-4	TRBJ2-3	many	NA	CASSFATDTQYF	TGTGCCAGCAGTTTCGCCACAGATACGCAGTATTTT
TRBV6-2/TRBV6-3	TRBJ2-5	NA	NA	CASSSQGPKETQYF	TGTGCCAGCAGTTCGCAGGGACCGAAAGAGACCCAGTACTTC
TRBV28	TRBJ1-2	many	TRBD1	CASSFRGTGAYGYTF	TGTGCCAGCAGTTTCAGGGGGACAGGGGCCTATGGCTACACCTTC
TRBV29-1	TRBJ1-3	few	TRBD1	CSAGGDFGNTIYF	TGCAGTGCAGGGGGCGACTTTGGAAACACCATATATTTT
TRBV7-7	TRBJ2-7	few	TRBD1	CASSLGTGGFYEQYF	TGTGCTAGCAGCTTAGGCACAGGGGGGTTTTACGAGCAGTACTTC
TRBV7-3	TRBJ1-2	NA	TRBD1	CASSKAPGGAGGYTF	TGTGCCAGCAGTAAAGCCCCAGGGGGCGCGGGGGGCTACACCTTC